These 29 T cell receptor beta chains share one sample of origin, sequenced in a study of blood T cell repertoires in COVID-19. Sequencing used immunoSEQ multiplex PCR; TCRdb keeps in-frame clones, though not all of them. This sample has tens of thousands of clones; about 86% occur once, and the top ten carry 5.5% to 8%. Source material: peripheral blood. These receptors all stem from a man in his fifties or sixties with active COVID-19.

This chain joins TRBV2 and TRBJ1-4; possible D gene TRBD1, 6 bases. Germline CDR1 reads SNHLY; CDR2 reads FYNNEI. This CDR3 region has 13 residues. Trimming took 5 bases from V and 8 from J, leaving 12 bases between them. The CDR3 DNA reads TGTGCCAGCAGTATACCGGGACAAGAAAAACTGTTTTTT. Translation gives CASSIPGQEKLFF.

The rearrangement joins TRBV24-1 to TRBJ2-2, with TRBD2 matching 8 bases. Per germline, CDR1 KGHDR and CDR2 SFDVKD. The CDR3 contains 14 residues. Losses at the gene ends were 7 bases for V and 6 bases for J; bases not matched to a gene: 6. The CDR3 DNA sequence: TGTGCCACCAGGGGAAGCGGGAGTCCCGGGGAGCTGTTTTTT. Amino acid sequence: CATRGSGSPGELFF.

V is TRBV3-1 (or the pseudogene TRBV3-2) and J is TRBJ2-3, with 9 nucleotides matching TRBD1. This CDR3 spans 16 amino acids. The V segment lost 1 base and the J segment 4 bases; nucleotides outside the gene matches: 6. Germline-derived CDR1 and CDR2 are LGHDT and YNNKEL (reference sequence). As DNA, the CDR3 is TGTGCCAGCAGCCAAGTGGGGGACAGGGTAGCAGATACGCAGTATTTT. Protein: CASSQVGDRVADTQYF.

The chain has TRBV7-3 and TRBJ2-1, with TRBD2 matching 12 bases. Germline lookup yields CDR1 SGHTA and CDR2 FQGTGA. The CDR3 runs to 15 residues. V shed 2 bases and J 7 bases; nucleotides not matched to a gene: 3. This CDR3 is CASSLLAGGLNEQFF. The CDR3 nucleotides read TGTGCCAGCAGCTTACTAGCGGGGGGGCTTAATGAGCAGTTCTTC.

The V gene is TRBV5-6, the J gene TRBJ1-4; maybe TRBD1 (5 bases). This CDR3 has 17 residues. V lost 1 base and J 2 bases, leaving 15 bases between the germline ends. CDR1 and CDR2 (germline): SGHDT, YYEEEE. The CDR3 region is CASSLLSGGETNEKLFF. For the CDR3, the DNA is TGTGCCAGCAGCTTGTTAAGTGGGGGGGAGACTAATGAAAAACTGTTTTTT.

The chain couples TRBV9 to TRBJ2-5, with TRBD2 as a possible D gene (5 bases). Germline V gene sequence: CDR1 SGDLS, CDR2 YYNGEE. This CDR3 is 14 amino acids long. Between the trimmed V and J ends, which lost 0 bases and 2 bases, there was a span of 8 bases. The CDR3 reads CASSVGGLQETQYF. The CDR3, as DNA: TGTGCCAGCAGCGTAGGCGGACTTCAAGAGACCCAGTACTTC.

V is TRBV5-1 and J is TRBJ2-7; TRBD2 matches 11 bases. CDR1 is SGHRS and CDR2 is YFSETQ in the germline V gene. The ends lost 2 bases at V and 1 base at J; junction bases unmatched: 8. This CDR3 region has 17 residues. The CDR3 sequence is CASSLQLAGAQSYEQYF. CDR3 sequence (DNA): TGCGCCAGCAGCTTACAACTAGCGGGGGCGCAATCCTACGAGCAGTACTTC.

The chain couples TRBV4-1 to TRBJ1-1, with a tentative D call TRBD1 (5 bases). V lost 0 bases and J 4 bases, leaving 15 bases between the germline ends. The CDR3 extends over 16 amino acids. Germline CDR1 MGHRA, CDR2 YSYEKL. CDR3 in amino acids: CASSQDRSGVFTEAFF. Here the CDR3 DNA reads TGCGCCAGCAGCCAAGACCGCTCGGGGGTTTTCACTGAAGCTTTCTTT.

The V and J genes are TRBV9 and TRBJ1-1, with no clear D. Between the trimmed V and J ends, which lost 3 bases and 4 bases, there was a span of 13 bases. The CDR3 is 14 amino acids. The germline gives CDR1 SGDLS, CDR2 YYNGEE. The CDR3 is CASSATRLGTEAFF. CDR3 DNA sequence: TGTGCCAGCAGCGCGACCCGACTGGGCACTGAAGCTTTCTTT.

V and J are TRBV6-5 and TRBJ2-1; maybe TRBD2 (6 bases). The germline gives CDR1 MNHEY, CDR2 SVGAGI. The CDR3 runs to 15 residues. V gave up 7 bases and J gave up 1 base, with 14 bases separating them. In DNA form, the CDR3 reads TGTGCCAGCATCCCTGGGGGGTCGTCCTACAATGAGCAGTTCTTC. Amino acids: CASIPGGSSYNEQFF.

The chain links TRBV7-8 to TRBJ1-1; weak D call: TRBD1 (6 bases). V lost 1 base to trimming and J lost 1 base, with 7 bases between them. The CDR3 has 14 amino acids. Germline V gene lookup returns CDR1 SGHVS and CDR2 FQNEAQ. The CDR3: CASSLVGGNTEAFF. CDR3 nucleotide sequence: TGTGCCAGCAGCTTAGTAGGGGGGAACACTGAAGCTTTCTTT.

The chain links TRBV5-1 to TRBJ2-1, with 10 bases fitting TRBD1. The CDR3 consists of 14 residues. With V trimmed by 3 bases and J by 7 bases, 4 bases remained unmatched. Germline assignment: CDR1 SGHRS and CDR2 YFSETQ. The CDR3 here is CASSWRDRGNEQFF. CDR3 DNA: TGCGCCAGCAGCTGGCGGGACAGGGGTAATGAGCAGTTCTTC.

The chain carries TRBV10-3 and TRBJ1-2; possible D gene TRBD1, 6 bases. Germline CDR1 is ENHRY and CDR2 is SYGVKD. Trimming left V 1 base short and J 6 bases short, with 9 bases between. This CDR3 has 13 amino acids. The CDR3 bases are TGTGCCATCAGTGAGTTAACAGGGAATGGCTACACCTTC. It encodes CAISELTGNGYTF.

The chain links TRBV2 to TRBJ2-3; the D is unclear. Germline lookup yields CDR1 SNHLY and CDR2 FYNNEI. V was cut by 1 base and J by 2 bases, with 10 bases left in between. The length of the CDR3 is 15 residues. The CDR3 loop reads CASSEGAHFTDTQYF. The DNA for the CDR3 is TGTGCCAGCAGTGAAGGGGCCCATTTCACAGATACGCAGTATTTT.

This chain uses TRBV7-3 with TRBJ2-7, with 9 bases aligning to TRBD1. V shed 5 bases, J shed 3 bases, and the junction held 2 bases outside the gene matches. Germline V lookup: CDR1 SGHTA, CDR2 FQGTGA. The CDR3 runs to 13 residues. CDR3 region: CASSEDRGYEQYF. The CDR3 coding sequence is TGTGCCAGCAGCGAGGACAGGGGCTACGAGCAGTACTTC.

The gene calls are TRBV11-2 and TRBJ2-1; TRBD2 matches 16 bases. The germline gives CDR1 SGHAT, CDR2 FQNNGV. This CDR3 has 19 residues. Trimming cost V 4 bases and J 2 bases; bases outside gene matches: 8. The CDR3, as DNA: TGTGCCAGCAGCTCCCCGGGACTAGCGGGAGGGCGTCCCTACAATGAGCAGTTCTTC. Translating it yields CASSSPGLAGGRPYNEQFF. The full variable domain, rest sourced from reference TRBV11-2 and TRBJ2-1, is EAGVAQSPRYKIIEKRQSVAFWCNPISGHATLYWYQQILGQGPKLLIQFQNNGVVDDSQLPKDRFSAERLKGVDSTLKIQPAKLEDSAVYLCASSSPGLAGGRPYNEQFFGPGTRLTVL.

V usage is TRBV6-5 and J usage is TRBJ2-3; TRBD2 is a possible D gene (6 bases). In germline, CDR1 is MNHEY, CDR2 SVGAGI. V was clipped by 2 bases and J by 2 bases, with 14 bases between them. The CDR3 spans 16 residues. In DNA, the CDR3 is TGTGCCAGCAGTTACACCTTTGGGGGGTTCACAGATACGCAGTATTTT. This codes for CASSYTFGGFTDTQYF.

This chain links TRBV7-6 with TRBJ2-1; D might be TRBD2 (6 bases). The CDR3 totals 15 residues. Germline V CDR1 and CDR2: SGHVS, FNYEAQ. V shed 3 bases and J shed 0 bases, with 9 bases lying between them. CDR3 nucleotide sequence: TGTGCCAGCAGCTTGGGACTTTACTCCTACAATGAGCAGTTCTTC. This gives the protein CASSLGLYSYNEQFF. Complete variable domain (other parts from reference TRBV7-6 and TRBJ2-1): GAGVSQSPRYKVTKRGQDVALRCDPISGHVSLYWYRQALGQGPEFLTYFNYEAQQDKSGLPNDRFSAERPEGSISTLTIQRTEQRDSAMYRCASSLGLYSYNEQFFGPGTRLTVL.

The chain combines TRBV6-5 with TRBJ1-2; 10 bases map to TRBD1. Germline CDR1 MNHEY, CDR2 SVGAGI. V shed 6 bases and J 1 base; nucleotides not matched to a gene: 2. The CDR3 totals 14 residues. The CDR3 is CASRTGGHNYGYTF. As DNA, the CDR3 is TGTGCCAGCAGGACAGGGGGCCATAACTATGGCTACACCTTC.

The gene calls are TRBV4-2 and TRBJ1-6, with D possibly being TRBD1 (6 bases). Between the trimmed V and J ends, which lost 0 bases and 9 bases, there was a span of 18 bases. The CDR3 is 17 amino acids. Germline-derived CDR1 and CDR2 are LGHNA and YNFKEQ. CDR3 in DNA: TGTGCCAGCAGCCAAGAATTTTGGGGGCCGGGAGGTTCACCCCTCCACTTT. Amino acid sequence: CASSQEFWGPGGSPLHF.

The chain combines TRBV2 with TRBJ1-1; TRBD1 matches at 8 bases. This CDR3 comprises 13 residues. The germline CDR1 and CDR2 sequences are SNHLY and FYNNEI. The junction had 5 bases not matched to a gene; V was cut back by 7 bases and J by 4 bases. CDR3 in DNA: TGTGCCAGCACCGGACAGGGCGGCACTGAAGCTTTCTTT. The encoded protein is CASTGQGGTEAFF. Combining the CDR3 with reference TRBV2 and TRBJ1-1 gives the whole variable domain EPEVTQTPSHQVTQMGQEVILRCVPISNHLYFYWYRQILGQKVEFLVSFYNNEISEKSEIFDDQFSVERPDGSNFTLKIRSTKLEDSAMYFCASTGQGGTEAFFGQGTRLTVV.

The chain couples TRBV9 to TRBJ2-5; 9 bases match TRBD2. CDR3 size: 16 residues. Germline V gene data show CDR1 as SGDLS and CDR2 as YYNGEE. V gave up 0 bases and J gave up 4 bases; unmatched junction bases: 7. The CDR3 sequence is CASSVVGAGGRETQYF. For the CDR3, the DNA is TGTGCCAGCAGCGTAGTCGGAGCGGGAGGAAGAGAGACCCAGTACTTC.

The chain links TRBV5-1 to TRBJ2-2; 9 bases align to TRBD2. The V gene's germline CDR1 is SGHRS and CDR2 YFSETQ. The CDR3 is made up of 18 amino acids. With V trimmed by 3 bases and J by 1 base, 10 bases remained unmatched. CDR3 DNA: TGCGCCAGCAGCTCCCTGACAGTTAGCGGGAGGAACACCGGGGAGCTGTTTTTT. Translated, it gives CASSSLTVSGRNTGELFF.

The gene calls are TRBV29-1 and TRBJ2-5, with 11 bases fitting TRBD2. The germline V gene has CDR1 SQVTM and CDR2 ANQGSEA. Trimming at V came to 1 base and at J to 5 bases, leaving 15 bases not matched to a gene. The CDR3 is 18 residues long. CDR3 bases: TGCAGCGTTGAAGGTAGTAGCGGGGGGGCCGCGCGGTGGGAGACCCAGTACTTC. Its protein is CSVEGSSGGAARWETQYF.

J is TRBJ1-5 and V is TRBV9, with D perhaps matching TRBD1 (5 bases). The CDR3 sequence is 13 residues long. Germline assignment: CDR1 SGDLS and CDR2 YYNGEE. V was trimmed by 3 bases and J by 3 bases, leaving 7 bases between them. This CDR3 is CASSEGSNQPQHF. As DNA, the CDR3 is TGTGCCAGCAGCGAGGGGTCCAATCAGCCCCAGCATTTT.

The chain has TRBV5-1 and TRBJ1-4, with D perhaps matching TRBD1 (6 bases). V shed 9 bases and J shed 2 bases, with 14 bases lying between them. The CDR3 covers 14 residues. Per the germline V gene, CDR1 is SGHRS and CDR2 is YFSETQ. CDR3 loop: CATRWGGTNEKLFF. The CDR3 bases are TGCGCCACCCGGTGGGGGGGCACTAATGAAAAACTGTTTTTT. The full variable domain, with the rest looked up from reference TRBV5-1 and TRBJ1-4, is KAGVTQTPRYLIKTRGQQVTLSCSPISGHRSVSWYQQTPGQGLQFLFEYFSETQRNKGNFPGRFSGRQFSNSRSEMNVSTLELGDSALYLCATRWGGTNEKLFFGSGTQLSVL.

The chain employs TRBV11-2 and TRBJ2-3, with 7 bases that match TRBD1. The V segment lost 5 bases and the J segment 6 bases; nucleotides outside the gene matches: 5. CDR1 SGHAT and CDR2 FQNNGV come from the germline V gene. The CDR3 totals 13 residues. CDR3 sequence (DNA): TGTGCCAGCAGCCCCGACAGGGCGGATACGCAGTATTTT. It yields the protein CASSPDRADTQYF.

The genes are TRBV19 and TRBJ1-5; 10 bases are shared with TRBD1. Germline V gene lookup returns CDR1 LNHDA and CDR2 SQIVND (reference sequence). This CDR3 has 16 residues. Trimming removed 3 bases from V and 4 bases from J; junction bases left unmatched: 6. This CDR3 is CASSMIGTGENQPQHF. The CDR3 DNA reads TGTGCCAGTAGTATGATCGGGACAGGGGAGAATCAGCCCCAGCATTTT.

The chain joins TRBV2 to TRBJ1-1; tentative D call: TRBD1 (6 bases). Between the trimmed V and J ends, which lost 2 bases and 6 bases, there was a span of 16 bases. Looked up from germline, CDR1 is SNHLY and CDR2 is FYNNEI. The CDR3 has 15 amino acids. CDR3 in DNA: TGTGCCAGCAGTGAACCGACAGGACCCCACGCTGAAGCTTTCTTT. It specifies CASSEPTGPHAEAFF.